A single sample gave rise to the 32 T cell receptor beta chains below, sequenced in a study of cytomegalovirus exposure and HLA in healthy donors. In the PCR, 60 Vbeta and 13 Jbeta primers were used. Repertoires were generated with immunoSEQ multiplex PCR, while TCRdb's copy carries only in-frame clones and drops some. The sample has 250,000 to 350,000 clones; 70% to 90% are singletons. Specimen: PBMCs. The receptors stem from a man in his forties in good health and CMV-seropositive.

V gene TRBV6-5 combines with J gene TRBJ2-7, with D hard to call. The germline V gene has CDR1 MNHEY and CDR2 SVGAGI. This CDR3 spans 14 amino acids. V gave up 7 bases and J gave up 5 bases, with 18 bases separating them. This CDR3 is CASTDFPGDDEQYF. The CDR3, as DNA: TGTGCCAGCACCGATTTCCCAGGCGATGACGAGCAGTACTTC.

The chain carries TRBV28 and TRBJ2-7; weak D call: TRBD2 (5 bases). Per germline, CDR1 MDHEN and CDR2 SYDVKM. V was shortened by 2 bases and J by 2 bases, with 10 bases between the two germline ends. This CDR3 has 14 amino acids. CDR3 amino acids: CASSLRTGTYEQYF. The CDR3 bases are TGTGCCAGCAGTTTACGGACGGGGACCTACGAGCAGTACTTC.

This chain joins TRBV28 and TRBJ1-2, with TRBD1 as a possible D gene (5 bases). The germline V and J ends were trimmed by 4 bases and 8 bases, with 23 bases remaining between them. This CDR3 contains 16 residues. Germline V CDR1 and CDR2: MDHEN, SYDVKM. CDR3 sequence reads: CASSSGESGTKNGYTF. In nucleotides, the CDR3 is TGTGCCAGCAGTTCGGGTGAAAGCGGGACGAAGAACGGCTACACCTTC.

V gene TRBV5-4 combines with J gene TRBJ1-5; a weak D match, TRBD1 (6 bases). Germline CDR1 SGHNT, CDR2 YYREEE (reference sequence). The CDR3 has 14 amino acids. With 0 bases removed from V and 7 bases from J, the gap between germline ends came to 11 bases. CDR3 in amino acids: CASSLGGQGQPQHF. The DNA for the CDR3 is TGTGCCAGCAGCTTGGGGGGGCAGGGGCAGCCCCAGCATTTT. Using reference TRBV5-4 and TRBJ1-5 for the parts outside the CDR3, the full variable domain is ETGVTQSPTHLIKTRGQQVTLRCSSQSGHNTVSWYQQALGQGPQFIFQYYREEENGRGNFPPRFSGLQFPNYSSELNVNALELDDSALYLCASSLGGQGQPQHFGDGTRLSIL.

The V and J genes are TRBV29-1 and TRBJ2-7, with a weak D call TRBD1 (6 bases). Germline CDR1 SQVTM, CDR2 ANQGSEA. V lost 3 bases and J 5 bases, leaving 23 bases between the germline ends. CDR3 length: 16 residues. CDR3 loop: CSVDASTGWAPHEQYF. The CDR3 bases are TGCAGCGTTGATGCTTCAACAGGGTGGGCCCCCCACGAGCAGTACTTC.

The rearrangement links TRBV7-6 to TRBJ2-7; no reliable D call. V was pared by 5 bases and J by 6 bases, with 17 bases between. Germline CDR1 SGHVS, CDR2 FNYEAQ. This CDR3 is 14 amino acids long. The CDR3 sequence: CASSAGSASAEQYF. The CDR3 DNA is TGTGCCAGCAGCGCCGGGTCAGCATCTGCCGAGCAGTACTTC.

This clone was found once. V is TRBV27 and J is TRBJ2-7; a possible D gene is TRBD1 (6 bases). CDR1 MNHEY and CDR2 SMNVEV come from the germline V gene (reference sequence). This CDR3 contains 14 residues. With 6 bases removed from V and 2 bases from J, the gap between germline ends came to 14 bases. Here the CDR3 DNA reads TGTGCCAGCAGCTCCCGGGACAATCCCTACGAGCAGTACTTC. It specifies CASSSRDNPYEQYF.

This chain joins TRBV9 and TRBJ2-6, with 8 positions matching TRBD1. Germline CDR1 reads SGDLS; CDR2 reads YYNGEE. The CDR3 extends over 18 amino acids. J gave up 0 bases and V 3 bases, and 8 bases lay outside the gene matches. The CDR3 protein is CASSGPDRVPSGANVLTF. Here the CDR3 DNA reads TGTGCCAGCAGCGGTCCGGACAGGGTCCCCTCTGGGGCCAACGTCCTGACTTTC.

This clone was found once. The chain employs TRBV11-3 and TRBJ2-5, with 8 bases matching TRBD1. The length of the CDR3 is 15 residues. Germline V gene sequence: CDR1 SGHNT, CDR2 YENEEA. Unmatched junction bases numbered 7, after V lost 2 bases and J lost 5 bases. The CDR3 nucleotides are TGTGCCAGCAGCTTATCTGCAGGGGGCTTGGAGACCCAGTACTTC. This translates into CASSLSAGGLETQYF.

The rearrangement uses TRBV9 and TRBJ1-2; 8 nucleotides match TRBD1. The germline V gene encodes CDR1 SGDLS and CDR2 YYNGEE. The CDR3 runs to 14 residues. V was clipped by 3 bases and J by 4 bases; unmatched bases: 5. The DNA of the CDR3 is TGTGCCAGCAGCGACCGGACAGGGCTCTATGGCTACACCTTC. Protein product: CASSDRTGLYGYTF.

The J gene is TRBJ2-3, the V gene TRBV2; 9 nucleotides match TRBD2. This CDR3 spans 16 amino acids. Germline assignment: CDR1 SNHLY and CDR2 FYNNEI. V shed 5 bases, J shed 3 bases, and the junction held 9 bases outside the gene matches. The CDR3 nucleotides are TGTGCCAGCAGTTCTACGCTAGCGGGGAGAACAGATACGCAGTATTTT. Its protein product is CASSSTLAGRTDTQYF.

The chain carries TRBV10-2 and TRBJ2-1, with 9 bases lining up with TRBD2. CDR3 length equals 15 residues. The junction had 5 bases not matched to a gene; V was cut back by 2 bases and J by 6 bases. CDR1 and CDR2 from the germline V gene are WSHSY and SAAADI. The CDR3 DNA reads as TGCGCCAGCAGTGAGGCGGGAGGGAATGGCAATGAGCAGTTCTTC. Translation: CASSEAGGNGNEQFF.

The gene calls are TRBV29-1 and TRBJ2-1; TRBD2 matches 10 bases. This CDR3 has 14 residues. Germline loops: CDR1 SQVTM, CDR2 ANQGSEA. The ends lost 6 bases at V and 4 bases at J; junction bases unmatched: 6. Here the CDR3 DNA reads TGCAGCGTCATAAGGACTAGCGGATACAATGAGCAGTTCTTC. Its protein is CSVIRTSGYNEQFF.

The rearrangement links TRBV6-5 to TRBJ1-2; D uncertain. The CDR3 loop spans 15 amino acids. V lost 0 bases, J lost 1 base, and 9 bases lay in between. Germline values: CDR1 MNHEY, CDR2 SVGAGI. The CDR3 DNA follows: TGTGCCAGCAGTTACTCTGGGTACAGTAACTATGGCTACACCTTC. Encoded protein: CASSYSGYSNYGYTF.

The gene calls are TRBV14 and TRBJ2-7, with D perhaps matching TRBD1 (5 bases). This CDR3 contains 13 residues. V was pared by 4 bases and J by 2 bases, with 9 bases between. Per the germline V gene, CDR1 is SGHDN and CDR2 is FVKESK. CDR3 nucleotide sequence: TGTGCCAGCAGCCTCGGACACCCCTACGAGCAGTACTTC. As protein: CASSLGHPYEQYF.

This clone was seen a single time. The chain links TRBV28 to TRBJ2-7, with a possible D match to TRBD1 (5 bases). This CDR3 spans 15 amino acids. V was shortened by 7 bases and J by 1 base, with 17 bases between the two germline ends. The germline gives CDR1 MDHEN, CDR2 SYDVKM. CDR3 residues: CASIKTATESYEQYF. In DNA form, the CDR3 reads TGTGCCAGCATTAAGACAGCCACTGAGTCCTACGAGCAGTACTTC.

The chain carries TRBV10-2 and TRBJ2-7; TRBD2 is a possible D gene (6 bases). CDR1 and CDR2 from the germline V gene are WSHSY and SAAADI. V lost 11 bases, J lost 4 bases, and 21 bases lay in between. The CDR3 spans 14 residues. Here the CDR3 reads CASLGGPSFYEQYF. In nucleotides, the CDR3 is TGCGCCTCCTTGGGGGGTCCCTCTTTTTACGAGCAGTACTTC.

This chain connects TRBV19 to TRBJ1-5, with D unclear. The CDR3 extends over 11 amino acids. Germline V CDR1 and CDR2: LNHDA, SQIVND (reference sequence). Trimming took 6 bases from V and 3 from J, leaving 3 bases between them. The CDR3 sequence is CASSHNQPQHF. The CDR3 coding sequence is TGTGCCAGTAGCCACAATCAGCCCCAGCATTTT. The complete variable domain, with remaining parts taken from reference TRBV19 and TRBJ1-5, reads DGGITQSPKYLFRKEGQNVTLSCEQNLNHDAMYWYRQDPGQGLRLIYYSQIVNDFQKGDIAEGYSVSREKKESFPLTVTSAQKNPTAFYLCASSHNQPQHFGDGTRLSIL.

The rearrangement links TRBV7-9 to TRBJ2-1, with 8 bases that match TRBD1. From germline, CDR1 is SEHNR and CDR2 FQNEAQ (reference sequence). This CDR3 is 16 amino acids long. Losses at the gene ends were 6 bases for V and 8 bases for J; bases not matched to a gene: 15. Written as DNA, the CDR3 is TGTGCCAGCAGTCGTTGGGACAGGCGCCGGGTCGATGAGCAGTTCTTC. Protein sequence: CASSRWDRRRVDEQFF.

V gene TRBV29-1 combines with J gene TRBJ2-7; no reliable D call. Deletions cut 7 bases from V and 0 bases from J, with 4 bases between. Per germline, CDR1 SQVTM and CDR2 ANQGSEA. CDR3 size: 10 residues. This CDR3 is CSAISYEQYF. DNA of the CDR3: TGCAGCGCAATCTCCTACGAGCAGTACTTC.

The rearrangement uses TRBV7-3 and TRBJ2-1, with 9 bases matching TRBD2. V lost 4 bases and J lost 3; bases outside the gene matches: 10. The CDR3 runs to 17 residues. Germline CDR1 is SGHTA and CDR2 is FQGTGA. CDR3 region: CASSSLPLAGSYNEQFF. DNA for the CDR3: TGTGCCAGCAGCTCTTTGCCCCTAGCGGGAAGCTACAATGAGCAGTTCTTC.

The chain employs TRBV4-2 and TRBJ1-3; 7 nucleotides agree with TRBD1. The CDR3 is 16 amino acids. Germline CDR1 and CDR2: LGHNA and YNFKEQ. Trimming cost V 1 base and J 0 bases; bases outside gene matches: 3. The CDR3 nucleotides read TGTGCCAGCAGCCAAGTCCGACAGGGCTCTGGAAACACCATATATTTT. It translates to CASSQVRQGSGNTIYF.

V usage is TRBV4-2 and J usage is TRBJ2-1; 9 positions agree with TRBD2. V shed 2 bases and J 7 bases; nucleotides not matched to a gene: 9. Germline values: CDR1 LGHNA, CDR2 YNFKEQ. The CDR3 runs 16 residues. The CDR3 here is CASSQKSASGKNEQFF. The CDR3 bases are TGTGCCAGCAGCCAAAAATCGGCTAGCGGGAAAAATGAGCAGTTCTTC.

V and J are TRBV27 and TRBJ2-1, with D uncertain. Deletions cut 0 bases from V and 8 bases from J, with 8 bases between. Germline V lookup: CDR1 MNHEY, CDR2 SMNVEV (reference sequence). The CDR3 totals 13 residues. The CDR3 DNA sequence: TGTGCCAGCAGTTTATCCTCCCGGGATGAGCAGTTCTTC. Encoded protein: CASSLSSRDEQFF.

This clone was seen a few times. The chain combines TRBV4-3 with TRBJ1-2, with a possible D match to TRBD1 (6 bases). Trimming took 0 bases from V and 8 from J, leaving 13 bases between them. The germline gives CDR1 LGHNA, CDR2 YSLEER. CDR3 length: 14 amino acids. CDR3 loop: CASSQDNREGGYTF. Written as DNA, the CDR3 is TGCGCCAGCAGCCAAGATAACAGGGAAGGCGGCTACACCTTC.

The rearrangement links TRBV5-4 to TRBJ1-1; D call uncertain. The CDR3 consists of 14 residues. V lost 4 bases, J lost 4 bases, and 14 bases lay in between. Germline CDR1 is SGHNT and CDR2 is YYREEE (reference sequence). The CDR3 protein is CASSLDGVGTEAFF. Written as DNA, the CDR3 is TGTGCCAGCAGCCTGGACGGGGTGGGCACTGAAGCTTTCTTT.

The chain couples TRBV2 to TRBJ2-1; TRBD2 aligns across 12 bases. The CDR3 extends over 14 amino acids. Germline V lookup: CDR1 SNHLY, CDR2 FYNNEI. With 5 bases clipped from V and 7 bases from J, the junction kept 3 bases outside the gene matches. Written as DNA, the CDR3 is TGTGCCAGCAGTTCTAGCGGGAGGGGGAATGAGCAGTTCTTC. It yields the protein CASSSSGRGNEQFF. Complete variable domain (other parts from reference TRBV2 and TRBJ2-1): EPEVTQTPSHQVTQMGQEVILRCVPISNHLYFYWYRQILGQKVEFLVSFYNNEISEKSEIFDDQFSVERPDGSNFTLKIRSTKLEDSAMYFCASSSSGRGNEQFFGPGTRLTVL.

This chain uses TRBV4-3 with TRBJ1-4, with 7 bases that match TRBD1. CDR1 and CDR2 from the germline V gene are LGHNA and YSLEER. The CDR3 runs 13 residues. Trimming cost V 8 bases and J 5 bases; bases outside gene matches: 5. CDR3 sequence: CASSGTANEKLFF. The CDR3 DNA reads as TGCGCCAGCTCCGGGACAGCGAATGAAAAACTGTTTTTT.

This chain joins TRBV7-3 and TRBJ2-5; 8 bases map to TRBD1. CDR3 length: 15 residues. The V segment lost 5 bases and the J segment 2 bases; nucleotides outside the gene matches: 7. The germline V gene encodes CDR1 SGHTA and CDR2 FQGTGA. This CDR3 is CASSRPDRGQETQYF. The CDR3 DNA sequence: TGTGCCAGCAGCCGCCCCGACAGGGGACAAGAGACCCAGTACTTC.

In its sample, this clone was seen once. The chain is built from TRBV6-5 and TRBJ1-1; 8 nucleotides line up with TRBD1. V shed 6 bases and J 3 bases; nucleotides not matched to a gene: 9. The CDR3 covers 15 residues. Germline CDR1 is MNHEY and CDR2 is SVGAGI. CDR3 loop: CASRYGTGEDTEAFF. The CDR3 DNA follows: TGTGCCAGCAGATACGGGACAGGTGAGGACACTGAAGCTTTCTTT.

The chain uses TRBV27 and TRBJ2-1; 7 bases map to TRBD2. The CDR3 covers 15 residues. The V and J ends lost 6 bases and 4 bases, in that order; junction bases with no gene match: 9. Germline V gene data show CDR1 as MNHEY and CDR2 as SMNVEV (reference sequence). The CDR3, as DNA: TGTGCCAGCAGCCCGAGGAGCGGGGCATACAATGAGCAGTTCTTC. Translating gives CASSPRSGAYNEQFF.

The V and J genes are TRBV27 and TRBJ2-1; D is possibly TRBD1 (5 bases). V was shortened by 3 bases and J by 2 bases, with 14 bases between the two germline ends. The CDR3 is 16 residues long. Germline CDR1 reads MNHEY; CDR2 reads SMNVEV (reference sequence). CDR3 nucleotide sequence: TGTGCCAGCAGTTTTAAGGGGTGGGATCCCTACAATGAGCAGTTCTTC. Amino acid sequence: CASSFKGWDPYNEQFF.